This T cell receptor beta chain was found in a study of blood T cells in healthy people across ages. Broader study findings: Per million T cells, TCR beta diversity dropped about linearly as age rose. Unknown donor CMV status possibly confounded expanded clonotype changes. Diversity estimated from one million T cells was considered an underestimate.

With a J-beta primer mix and a sample-barcoded 5' primer, a second PCR ran 7 to 11 cycles. TCRdb reprocessed the 5' RACE reads via MiXCR and lists one record per CDR3 protein. The sample records around 870,000 distinct CDR3 sequences, less than 35% being singletons. Ten or more counts support this clonotype. Its antigen is unknown. The germline V and J ends were trimmed by 0 bases and 0 bases, with 10 bases remaining between them. Germline assignment: CDR1 SGDLS and CDR2 YYNGEE. This CDR3 spans 16 amino acids. V gene TRBV9 combines with J gene TRBJ2-1; D not certain. Source material: blood. The receptor was isolated from a woman at least 80 years old in good health. The CDR3 nucleotides are TGTGCCAGCAGCGTAGGGGAAACCTTCTCCTACAATGAGCAGTTCTTC. Its translation: CASSVGETFSYNEQFF.